Each of the 6 T cell receptor beta chains below was sequenced from the same sample in a study of blood T cell repertoires in COVID-19. Some clones are missing from TCRdb's copy, which holds only in-frame ones; the method was immunoSEQ multiplex PCR. The profile shows 250,000 or so clones, about 90% of them singletons. Sequenced sample: peripheral blood. These receptors were taken from a man aged 30 to 45 with COVID-19, enrolled during active disease.

This clone has just a few counts. The chain recombines TRBV5-6 with TRBJ2-7; the D gene is possibly TRBD2 (5 bases). V lost 0 bases to trimming and J lost 5 bases, with 15 bases between them. This CDR3 is built from 15 residues. Germline V gives CDR1 SGHDT, CDR2 YYEEEE. CDR3 sequence reads: CASSLAGLRFNEQYF. The CDR3, as DNA: TGTGCCAGCAGCTTGGCCGGACTCCGTTTCAACGAGCAGTACTTC.

There are a few counts of this clone. The V call is TRBV6-2 or TRBV6-3, the J call TRBJ2-7, with D tentatively TRBD1 (6 bases). CDR1 is MNHEY and CDR2 is SVGEGT in the germline V gene. This CDR3 is built from 17 residues. V gave up 2 bases and J gave up 4 bases, with 21 bases separating them. CDR3 in amino acids: CASSYPKNRAIGYEQYF. DNA for the CDR3: TGTGCCAGCAGTTACCCAAAAAACAGGGCAATTGGGTACGAGCAGTACTTC.

This rearrangement joins TRBV28 to TRBJ1-2, with TRBD1 matching 9 bases. The germline gives CDR1 MDHEN, CDR2 SYDVKM. The length of the CDR3 is 16 residues. V was clipped by 2 bases and J by 5 bases; unmatched bases: 9. CDR3 in DNA: TGTGCCAGCAGTTTAGGCGGGACAGGGAACCCTTATGGCTACACCTTC. Its protein product is CASSLGGTGNPYGYTF.

The chain recombines TRBV27 with TRBJ2-7; 8 positions agree with TRBD1. The CDR3 has 14 residues. Looked up from germline, CDR1 is MNHEY and CDR2 is SMNVEV (reference sequence). After removal of 5 bases from V and 5 bases from J, the junction contained 8 bases not matched to a gene. This CDR3 is CASSLGQGPHEQYF. CDR3 nucleotides: TGTGCCAGCAGTCTAGGACAGGGACCCCACGAGCAGTACTTC.

This clone has only a few counts. The DNA for the CDR3 is TGTGCCAGCAGCTTAGTCGGGGAATTGCTTACTGAAGCTTTCTTT. This translates into CASSLVGELLTEAFF. This chain links TRBV7-6 with TRBJ1-1, with D hard to call. CDR3 length equals 15 residues. The germline CDR1 and CDR2 sequences are SGHVS and FNYEAQ. V lost 1 base to trimming and J lost 5 bases, with 14 bases between them.

This chain connects TRBV4-2 to TRBJ2-7; D uncertain. Germline CDR1 is LGHNA and CDR2 is YNFKEQ. V dropped 4 bases and J dropped 0 bases, with 10 bases sitting between them. The CDR3 length is 14 residues. The CDR3 here is CASSLQVSSYEQYF. CDR3 DNA: TGTGCCAGCAGCCTACAAGTAAGCTCCTACGAGCAGTACTTC.